The clone carrying this T cell receptor beta chain was recorded at least ten times. Antigen: not known. CDR1 and CDR2 (germline): ENHRY, SYGVKD. The CDR3 extends over 12 amino acids. Trimming removed 11 bases from V and 5 bases from J, with 12 bases in between. These data come from a study of early T cells in non-severe SARS-CoV-2 infection. General study points: Anti-spike CD8 specificities were favored by VDJdb matching, whose results missed private and CD4 specificities.

One entry per CDR3 protein, called by TCRdb with MiXCR from the 5' RACE reads. Among 30,000 to 40,000 distinct CDR3 sequences listed, roughly 4.5% were seen once. Sequencing was done on a sample of whole blood. The genes are TRBV10-3 and TRBJ2-2, with D tentatively TRBD2 (6 bases). This receptor was obtained from an adult who was a healthcare worker with PCR-confirmed SARS-CoV-2 infection or an uninfected control (not recorded which). CDR3 loop: CAVLRGTGELFF. The CDR3, as DNA: TGTGCCGTTCTACGGGGGACCGGGGAGCTGTTTTTT.